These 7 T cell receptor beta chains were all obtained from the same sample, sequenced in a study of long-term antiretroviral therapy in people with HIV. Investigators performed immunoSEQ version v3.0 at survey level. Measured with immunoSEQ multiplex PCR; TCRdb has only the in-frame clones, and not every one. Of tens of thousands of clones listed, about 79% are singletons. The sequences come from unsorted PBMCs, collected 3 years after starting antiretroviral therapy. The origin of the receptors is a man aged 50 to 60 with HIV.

Here the CDR3 reads CASSPGPMPLYEQYF. DNA of the CDR3: TGTGCCAGCAGCCCGGGCCCTATGCCGCTCTACGAGCAGTACTTC. The chain links TRBV9 to TRBJ2-7; no reliable D call. V lost 4 bases and J 3 bases, leaving 17 bases between the germline ends. The CDR3 has 15 amino acids. Germline V gene sequence: CDR1 SGDLS, CDR2 YYNGEE.

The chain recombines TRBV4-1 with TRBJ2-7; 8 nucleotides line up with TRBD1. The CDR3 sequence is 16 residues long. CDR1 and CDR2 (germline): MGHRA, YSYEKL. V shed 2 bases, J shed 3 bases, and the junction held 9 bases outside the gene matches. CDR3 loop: CASSQLTGGINYEQYF. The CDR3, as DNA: TGCGCCAGCAGCCAATTAACAGGGGGTATCAACTACGAGCAGTACTTC.

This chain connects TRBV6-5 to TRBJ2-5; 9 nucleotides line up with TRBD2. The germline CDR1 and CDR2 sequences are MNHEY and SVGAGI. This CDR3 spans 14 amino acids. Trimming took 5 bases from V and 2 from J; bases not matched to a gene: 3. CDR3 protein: CASSPGLAQETQYF. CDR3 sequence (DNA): TGTGCCAGCAGTCCGGGACTAGCACAAGAGACCCAGTACTTC.

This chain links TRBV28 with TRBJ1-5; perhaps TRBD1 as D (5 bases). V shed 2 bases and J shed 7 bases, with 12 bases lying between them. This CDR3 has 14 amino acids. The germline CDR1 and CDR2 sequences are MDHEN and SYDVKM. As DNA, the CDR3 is TGTGCCAGCAGTTTAGCAGGGAGCTCCCAGCCCCAGCATTTT. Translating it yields CASSLAGSSQPQHF.

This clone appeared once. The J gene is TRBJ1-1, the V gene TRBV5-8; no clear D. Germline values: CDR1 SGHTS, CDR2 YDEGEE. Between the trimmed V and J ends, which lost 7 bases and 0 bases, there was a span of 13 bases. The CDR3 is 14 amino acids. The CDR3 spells CASPRLGLNTEAFF. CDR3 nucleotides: TGTGCCAGCCCGCGTTTAGGGCTGAACACTGAAGCTTTCTTT.

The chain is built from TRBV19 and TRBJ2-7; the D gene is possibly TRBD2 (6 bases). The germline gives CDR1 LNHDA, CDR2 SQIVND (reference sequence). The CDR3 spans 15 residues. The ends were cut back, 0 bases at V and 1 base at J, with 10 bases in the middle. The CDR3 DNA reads TGTGCCAGTAGTATAGAGGGGGGACTTTCCTACGAGCAGTACTTC. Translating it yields CASSIEGGLSYEQYF.

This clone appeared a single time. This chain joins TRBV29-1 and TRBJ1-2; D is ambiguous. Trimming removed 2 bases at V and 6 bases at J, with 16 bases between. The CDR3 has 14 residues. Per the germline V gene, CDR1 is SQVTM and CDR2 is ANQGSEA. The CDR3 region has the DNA TGCAGCGTTGAAATCGGGTTCTTGTTGGATGGCTACACCTTC. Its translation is CSVEIGFLLDGYTF.